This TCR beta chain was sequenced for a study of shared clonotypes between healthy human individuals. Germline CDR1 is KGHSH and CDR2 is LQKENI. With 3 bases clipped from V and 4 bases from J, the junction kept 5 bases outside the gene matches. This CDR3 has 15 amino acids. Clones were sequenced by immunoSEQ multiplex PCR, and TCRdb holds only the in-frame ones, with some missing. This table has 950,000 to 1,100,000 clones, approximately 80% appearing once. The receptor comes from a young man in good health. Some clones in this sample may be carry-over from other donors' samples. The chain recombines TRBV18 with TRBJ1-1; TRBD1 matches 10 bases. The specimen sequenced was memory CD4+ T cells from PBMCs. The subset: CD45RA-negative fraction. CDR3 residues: CASSPSGTGVTEAFF. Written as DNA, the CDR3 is TGTGCCAGCTCACCTTCCGGGACAGGGGTCACTGAAGCTTTCTTT.